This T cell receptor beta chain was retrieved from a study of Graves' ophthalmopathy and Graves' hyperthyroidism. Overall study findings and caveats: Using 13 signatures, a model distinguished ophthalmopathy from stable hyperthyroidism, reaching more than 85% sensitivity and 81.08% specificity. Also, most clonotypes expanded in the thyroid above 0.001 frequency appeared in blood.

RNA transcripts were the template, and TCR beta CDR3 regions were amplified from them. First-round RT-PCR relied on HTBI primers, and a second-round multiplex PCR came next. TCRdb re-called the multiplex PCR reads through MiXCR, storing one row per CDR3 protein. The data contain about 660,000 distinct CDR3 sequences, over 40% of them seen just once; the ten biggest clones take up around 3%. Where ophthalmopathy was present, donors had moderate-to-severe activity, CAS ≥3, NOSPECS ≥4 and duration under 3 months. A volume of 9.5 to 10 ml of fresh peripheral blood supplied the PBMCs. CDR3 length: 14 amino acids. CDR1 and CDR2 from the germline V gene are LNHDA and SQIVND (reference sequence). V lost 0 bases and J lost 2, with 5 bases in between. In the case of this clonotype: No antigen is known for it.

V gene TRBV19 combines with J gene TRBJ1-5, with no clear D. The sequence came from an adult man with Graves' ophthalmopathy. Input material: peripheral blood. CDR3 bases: TGTGCCAGTAGTATAGAGAGCGGCAATCAGCCCCAGCATTTT. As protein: CASSIESGNQPQHF.